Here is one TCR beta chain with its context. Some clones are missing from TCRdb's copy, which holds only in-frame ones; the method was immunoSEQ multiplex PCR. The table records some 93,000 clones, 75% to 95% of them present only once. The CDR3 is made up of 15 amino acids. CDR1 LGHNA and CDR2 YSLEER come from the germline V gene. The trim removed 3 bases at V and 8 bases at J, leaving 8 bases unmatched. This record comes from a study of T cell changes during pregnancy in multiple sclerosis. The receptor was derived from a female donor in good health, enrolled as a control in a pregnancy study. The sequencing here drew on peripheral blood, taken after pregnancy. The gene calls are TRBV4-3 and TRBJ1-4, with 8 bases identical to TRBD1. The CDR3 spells CASSQRTGTREKLFF. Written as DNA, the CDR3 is TGCGCCAGCAGCCAGAGGACAGGGACGAGAGAAAAACTGTTTTTT.